Shown below are 14 T cell receptor beta chains from a single sample sequenced in a study of vaccination and CD4 T cells after COVID-19. Described treatment: approximately 9-day PBMC culture with coronavirus spike peptide pools or control peptides (ViraFEST assay). Researchers used the Oncomine TCR Beta short-read assay to sequence DNA from cultured CD4+ T cells. TCRdb reprocessed the PCR reads with MiXCR, giving one entry per CDR3 protein. The top ten hold around a sixth of the sample, which has around 13,000 distinct CDR3 sequences, around 52% seen once. The antigens of these receptors remain unknown. The sample taken for sequencing was CD4+ T cells from blood, cultured in vitro. These receptors originate from a human donor who had recovered from COVID-19.

The chain links TRBV19 to TRBJ2-5; TRBD2 aligns across 7 bases. The germline gives CDR1 LNHDA, CDR2 SQIVND (reference sequence). The trim removed 3 bases at V and 5 bases at J, leaving 12 bases unmatched. The CDR3 loop spans 16 amino acids. The CDR3 protein is CASSILRAGAGETQYF. The CDR3 DNA reads as TGTGCCAGTAGTATTCTTAGGGCGGGAGCAGGGGAGACCCAGTACTTC.

This clonotype was seen only a few times. The rearrangement links TRBV7-2 to TRBJ1-5; TRBD1 might be the D (6 bases). This CDR3 comprises 13 residues. Trimming left V 2 bases short and J 7 bases short, with 9 bases between. In germline, CDR1 is SGHTA, CDR2 FQGNSA. The CDR3 DNA follows: TGTGCCAGCAGCTTAAAGGGGGAACAGCCCCAGCATTTT. Protein: CASSLKGEQPQHF.

The V call is TRBV28, the J call TRBJ1-1, with a tentative D call TRBD1 (5 bases). In germline, CDR1 is MDHEN, CDR2 SYDVKM. Trimming left V 3 bases short and J 4 bases short, with 15 bases between. The CDR3 length is 15 residues. The CDR3 DNA reads as TGTGCCAGCAGTTTTATGGGCAGGGAAAGCACTGAAGCTTTCTTT. Amino acids: CASSFMGRESTEAFF.

This clonotype rates as large (0.1 to 1%). The chain links TRBV19 to TRBJ2-2; D unresolved. The CDR3 loop spans 15 amino acids. The germline gives CDR1 LNHDA, CDR2 SQIVND (reference sequence). V was pared by 6 bases and J by 0 bases, with 11 bases between. CDR3 protein: CASRKPYPNTGELFF. Written as DNA, the CDR3 is TGTGCCAGTAGGAAACCCTACCCGAACACCGGGGAGCTGTTTTTT.

The chain couples TRBV25-1 to TRBJ2-1, with 8 bases matching TRBD1. Germline V lookup: CDR1 MGHDK, CDR2 SYGVNS. The CDR3 loop spans 15 amino acids. V gave up 1 base and J gave up 7 bases; unmatched junction bases: 6. The CDR3 protein is CASSESRTGRNEQFF. CDR3 nucleotides: TGTGCCAGCAGTGAATCCAGGACAGGGAGGAATGAGCAGTTCTTC. The whole variable domain, filled in from reference TRBV25-1 and TRBJ2-1, reads EADIYQTPRYLVIGTGKKITLECSQTMGHDKMYWYQQDPGMELHLIHYSYGVNSTEKGDLSSESTVSRIRTEHFPLTLESARPSHTSQYLCASSESRTGRNEQFFGPGTRLTVL.

This chain uses TRBV12-3 or TRBV12-4 with TRBJ2-4, with a possible D match to TRBD1 (6 bases). The CDR3 spans 12 residues. The V end lost 8 bases, the J end lost 8 bases, and 13 bases lay between the germline ends. CDR3 coding DNA: TGTGCCAGCCGAGGCCCAGGGGACATTCAGTACTTC. Its translation is CASRGPGDIQYF.

The chain has TRBV30 and TRBJ1-6, with D perhaps matching TRBD1 (6 bases). Germline lookup yields CDR1 GTSNPN and CDR2 SVGIG (reference sequence). The CDR3 is 17 amino acids. Trimming left V 3 bases short and J 10 bases short, with 25 bases between. CDR3 DNA: TGTGCCTGGAGCTACCCGGGACAAAGAGTGTGGGGCTCACCCCTCCACTTT. Amino acid sequence: CAWSYPGQRVWGSPLHF.

This clonotype turned up a few times. V and J are TRBV7-9 and TRBJ2-5; D call uncertain. The CDR3 is 15 residues long. V was shortened by 7 bases and J by 5 bases, with 20 bases between the two germline ends. Germline CDR1 reads SEHNR; CDR2 reads FQNEAQ (reference sequence). CDR3 coding DNA: TGTGCCAGCAACGCTTACTCTCGGACCCCCGAGACCCAGTACTTC. Its protein is CASNAYSRTPETQYF.

This chain links TRBV27 with TRBJ2-3; TRBD1 or TRBD2 may be the D gene (5 bases each). Germline V gene sequence: CDR1 MNHEY, CDR2 SMNVEV (reference sequence). The CDR3 has 15 residues. Trimming pared 5 bases from V and 0 bases from J, leaving 12 bases between. CDR3 nucleotides: TGTGCCAGCAGTGCCCGGGACGGAAGCACAGATACGCAGTATTTT. Residues: CASSARDGSTDTQYF.

This clonotype was seen more than once but under ten times. The chain uses TRBV24-1 and TRBJ2-3, with D unresolved. The CDR3 sequence is 13 residues long. Germline CDR1 reads KGHDR; CDR2 reads SFDVKD. V lost 9 bases to trimming and J lost 4 bases, with 13 bases between them. DNA for the CDR3: TGTGCCACCCGGCAAGCCCCTTCAGATACGCAGTATTTT. This encodes CATRQAPSDTQYF.

This clonotype was seen only a few times. The rearrangement joins TRBV4-1 to TRBJ2-5, with 8 bases lining up with TRBD2. J was trimmed by 1 base and V by 6 bases; bases with no gene match: 10. CDR3 size: 16 residues. Germline CDR1 reads MGHRA; CDR2 reads YSYEKL. The CDR3: CASSARAGGRQETQYF. CDR3 nucleotides: TGCGCCAGCAGTGCCAGGGCGGGAGGCCGCCAAGAGACCCAGTACTTC.

The chain uses TRBV20-1 and TRBJ2-5; 10 bases are shared with TRBD1. J lost 5 bases, V lost 5 bases, and 5 bases had no gene match. The CDR3 totals 13 residues. Germline-derived CDR1 and CDR2 are DFQATT and SNEGSKA (reference sequence). CDR3 bases: TGCAGTGCTGGGGGGACAGGGGTGGAGACCCAGTACTTC. It specifies CSAGGTGVETQYF.

This chain joins TRBV6-5 and TRBJ1-1; TRBD1 is a possible D gene (5 bases). Trimming cost V 4 bases and J 1 base, with 13 bases left between them. The CDR3 is made up of 15 amino acids. Per germline, CDR1 MNHEY and CDR2 SVGAGI. CDR3 in DNA: TGTGCCAGCAGTTCCGGCAGGGATGCGAACACTGAAGCTTTCTTT. Its translation is CASSSGRDANTEAFF.

This chain connects TRBV7-9 to TRBJ1-2; D is perhaps TRBD1 (5 bases). V lost 1 base and J lost 8, with 14 bases in between. The germline gives CDR1 SEHNR, CDR2 FQNEAQ (reference sequence). The CDR3 covers 14 residues. The CDR3 DNA follows: TGTGCCAGCAGCTTAGATCCAGGGTTTCTCGGCTACACCTTC. Translation: CASSLDPGFLGYTF.